This TCR beta chain appears in the sequencing data of a study of OX40 agonist ivuxolimab in advanced cancers. Looking at the study overall: An agonistic human IgG2 monoclonal antibody against OX40 (CD134) was given. In three patients, partial responses were observed, one with hepatocellular carcinoma and two with cutaneous melanoma. Dose-escalation cases comprised hepatocellular carcinoma, melanoma, renal cell or head and neck cancer.

Blood sampling was done at baseline, cycle 4 day 1, and cycle 7 day 1. Some clones are missing from TCRdb's copy, which holds only in-frame ones; the method was immunoSEQ multiplex PCR. This table holds about 86,000 clones, 87% found once. V was clipped by 0 bases and J by 5 bases, with 5 bases between them. The germline V gene encodes CDR1 SGHAT and CDR2 FQDESV (reference sequence). The CDR3 length is 13 residues. The TCR sequence derives from an adult with an advanced solid tumor such as melanoma, head and neck, liver or kidney cancer. Sequencing was performed on CD4+ or CD8+ T cells sorted from blood, taken in a trial of the OX40 agonist ivuxolimab. This chain uses TRBV11-1 with TRBJ2-1; the D is unclear. CDR3 amino acids: CASSLARNNEQFF. Here the CDR3 DNA reads TGTGCCAGCAGCTTAGCGAGGAACAATGAGCAGTTCTTC. The whole variable domain, filled in from reference TRBV11-1 and TRBJ2-1, reads EAEVAQSPRYKITEKSQAVAFWCDPISGHATLYWYRQILGQGPELLVQFQDESVVDDSQLPKDRFSAERLKGVDSTLKIQPAELGDSAMYLCASSLARNNEQFFGPGTRLTVL.